The next 14 T cell receptor beta chains were all read from a single sample in a study of T cells expressing NK-cell markers. TCRdb reprocessed the 5' RACE reads and keeps a single row for each CDR3 protein, giving no DNA. The sample holds about 300,000 distinct CDR3 sequences. Sequenced input: blood T cells: a sorted CD56 or NKG2C T cell subset, CD4+ or CD8+ T cells, or bulk PBMC T cells (not recorded which). Receptors originate from a woman aged 18 to 75 in good health.

The rearrangement links TRBV7-3 to TRBJ1-1; TCRdb indicates TRBD1, and absent DNA this call remains unverified. The CDR3 covers 13 residues. Looked up from germline, CDR1 is SGHTA and CDR2 is FQGTGA. CDR3 protein: CASSLTPDTEAFF.

The chain combines TRBV6-2 or TRBV6-3 with TRBJ1-5; TCRdb reports TRBD1, a call that lacks DNA to check it against. CDR1 is MNHEY and CDR2 is SVGEGT in the germline V gene. The CDR3 has 15 residues. CDR3 sequence reads: CASGKGRQGVRPQHF.

The V call is TRBV7-6, the J call TRBJ2-6. This CDR3 region has 17 residues. The V gene's germline CDR1 is SGHVS and CDR2 FNYEAQ. The CDR3 region is CASSLGIRNSGANVLTF.

The chain is built from TRBV5-1 and TRBJ2-2. There are 14 residues in the CDR3. Germline values: CDR1 SGHRS, CDR2 YFSETQ. CDR3 in amino acids: CASSLDTATGELFF.

J is TRBJ2-1 and V is TRBV18. CDR3 size: 14 residues. Germline CDR1 is KGHSH and CDR2 is LQKENI. CDR3: CASSGQSPLNEQFF. The whole variable domain, filled in from reference TRBV18 and TRBJ2-1, reads NAGVMQNPRHLVRRRGQEARLRCSPMKGHSHVYWYRQLPEEGLKFMVYLQKENIIDESGMPKERFSAEFPKEGPSILRIQQVVRGDSAAYFCASSGQSPLNEQFFGPGTRLTVL.

This chain joins TRBV5-4 and TRBJ2-6; the TCRdb D gene call, TRBD1, has no DNA to confirm it. CDR1 and CDR2 from the germline V gene are SGHNT and YYREEE (reference sequence). The CDR3 runs to 18 residues. The CDR3 loop is CASSLGGPTRSGANVLTF.

The CDR3 loop reads CASSQDWYRDSPAFF. The chain is built from TRBV4-3 and TRBJ1-1; TCRdb proposes TRBD1, but this gene call is untestable without DNA. The CDR3 spans 15 residues. Germline V gene data show CDR1 as LGHNA and CDR2 as YSLEER.

V gene TRBV11-2 combines with J gene TRBJ2-2. The V gene's germline CDR1 is SGHAT and CDR2 FQNNGV. This CDR3 contains 14 residues. The CDR3 sequence is CASTPRVGTGELFF.

CDR3: CASSKDMNTGELFF. The chain carries TRBV5-1 and TRBJ2-2; TCRdb outputs TRBD1, but without DNA this stays unchecked. The CDR3 covers 14 residues. The V gene's germline CDR1 is SGHRS and CDR2 YFSETQ.

V and J are TRBV5-1 and TRBJ1-2. The CDR3 has 13 residues. The germline V gene has CDR1 SGHRS and CDR2 YFSETQ. The CDR3 protein is CASSLSGSYGYTF.

This CDR3 reads CASSLGGTTNEKLFF. The rearrangement uses TRBV28 and TRBJ1-4; TCRdb reports TRBD1, a call that lacks DNA to check it against. CDR3 length: 15 amino acids. CDR1 MDHEN and CDR2 SYDVKM come from the germline V gene.

The chain combines TRBV5-1 with TRBJ2-7; TCRdb indicates TRBD2, and absent DNA this call remains unverified. Per germline, CDR1 SGHRS and CDR2 YFSETQ. This CDR3 has 15 amino acids. CDR3 amino acids: CASSLDGTSLNEQYF. Full variable domain (rest looked up from reference TRBV5-1 and TRBJ2-7): KAGVTQTPRYLIKTRGQQVTLSCSPISGHRSVSWYQQTPGQGLQFLFEYFSETQRNKGNFPGRFSGRQFSNSRSEMNVSTLELGDSALYLCASSLDGTSLNEQYFGPGTRLTVT.

The chain employs TRBV9 and TRBJ1-3. The CDR3 loop spans 13 amino acids. Germline CDR1 is SGDLS and CDR2 is YYNGEE. The CDR3 region is CASSVGAEDTIYF.

The J gene is TRBJ1-5, the V gene TRBV20-1; TCRdb gives TRBD1 as the D gene, but with no DNA this cannot be confirmed. CDR1 is DFQATT, CDR2 SNEGSKA, per germline (reference sequence). The CDR3 consists of 13 residues. CDR3 sequence: CSASRGGGQPQHF.